The present entry profiles one TCR beta chain with its context. The data were taken from a study of shared clonotypes between healthy human individuals. Using immunoSEQ multiplex PCR, the repertoire was profiled, and TCRdb retains in-frame clones only, with some absent. This table has roughly 1,600,000 clones, about 98.5% appearing once. The CDR3 sequence is 14 residues long. CDR1 is SNHLY and CDR2 is FYNNEI in the germline V gene. V was pared by 3 bases and J by 6 bases, with 12 bases between. The sequenced sample consisted of naive CD4+ T cells sorted from blood. The subset denotes: CD45RA+ positively selected. The chain recombines TRBV2 with TRBJ1-5, with D possibly TRBD1 on 5 matching bases. The sequence was obtained from a man aged 25-45 years in good health. Written as DNA, the CDR3 is TGTGCCAGCAGTGACAGGGAGAGGTTTCAGCCCCAGCATTTT. It specifies CASSDRERFQPQHF.